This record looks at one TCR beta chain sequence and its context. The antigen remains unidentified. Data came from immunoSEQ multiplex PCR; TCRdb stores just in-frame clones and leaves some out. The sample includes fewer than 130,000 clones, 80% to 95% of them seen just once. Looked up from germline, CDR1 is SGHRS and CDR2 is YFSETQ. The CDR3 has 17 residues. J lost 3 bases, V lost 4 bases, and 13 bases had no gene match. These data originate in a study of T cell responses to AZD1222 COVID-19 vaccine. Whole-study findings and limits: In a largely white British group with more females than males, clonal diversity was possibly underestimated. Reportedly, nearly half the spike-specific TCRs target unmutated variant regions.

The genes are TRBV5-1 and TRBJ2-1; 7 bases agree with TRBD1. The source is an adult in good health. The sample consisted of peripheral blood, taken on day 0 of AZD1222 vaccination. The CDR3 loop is CASSPRADREIYNEQFF. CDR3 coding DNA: TGCGCCAGCAGCCCCCGCGCCGACAGGGAAATCTACAATGAGCAGTTCTTC.